This T cell receptor beta chain derives from a study of blood T cell repertoires in COVID-19. About the study: Donors in the United States, Italy and Spain gave samples during acute or convalescent COVID-19.

The V and J ends lost 6 bases and 8 bases respectively, with 13 bases between them. Germline values: CDR1 MNHEY, CDR2 SVGAGI. This CDR3 has 13 residues. Methods used by the authors: Estimation of nucleated cell counts relied on the amplification of reference gene primers. TCRdb keeps only in-frame clones here, not all; method: immunoSEQ multiplex PCR. Clone size and the V and J calls come from that table; the DNA yielded D and trimming. Of around 210,000 clones in the sample, over 70% were seen once. Sequencing was done on a sample of peripheral blood. This TCR came from a woman aged 70-85 years with acute or convalescent COVID-19. V is TRBV6-5 and J is TRBJ1-4; D not certain. This CDR3 is CASSVNVREKLFF. The CDR3 DNA sequence: TGTGCCAGCAGCGTAAACGTGAGAGAAAAACTGTTTTTT.